The 15 T cell receptor beta chains below all came from one sample that was sequenced in a study of shared clonotypes between healthy human individuals. The protocol was immunoSEQ multiplex PCR, while the TCRdb copy is restricted to in-frame clones and leaves out a portion. The table lists about 2.1 million clones, just under 95% of them singletons. As defined, naive CD8 cells were CD45RO-negative and positively selected for CCR7, with terminally differentiated effector memory CD45RA+ cells excluded. The material sequenced was naive CD8+ T cells from PBMCs. The receptors shown here come from a young man in good health. Some clones in this sample may be carry-over from other donors' samples.

The CDR3 nucleotides are TGTGCCAGCAGCTTGGGTGGGAGCACAGATACGCAGTATTTT. Protein product: CASSLGGSTDTQYF. The chain links TRBV5-6 to TRBJ2-3; D remains unclear. V was pared by 0 bases and J by 0 bases, with 5 bases between. Germline CDR1 and CDR2: SGHDT and YYEEEE. CDR3 length: 14 residues.

This sequence joins TRBV11-3 and TRBJ2-1, with D possibly TRBD2 on 5 matching bases. The CDR3 consists of 14 residues. Germline V lookup: CDR1 SGHNT, CDR2 YENEEA. Deletions cut 5 bases from V and 8 bases from J, with 16 bases between. CDR3 DNA sequence: TGTGCCAGCAGCCCCCCGGACTCGAGCGATGAGCAGTTCTTC. Protein sequence: CASSPPDSSDEQFF.

The chain recombines TRBV18 with TRBJ2-1, with 14 bases identical to TRBD2. The CDR3 is 17 residues long. Germline V gives CDR1 KGHSH, CDR2 LQKENI. The V and J ends lost 3 bases and 7 bases, in that order; junction bases with no gene match: 8. Here the CDR3 reads CASSPSGLAGVVNEQFF. For the CDR3, the DNA is TGTGCCAGCTCACCTTCGGGACTAGCGGGAGTCGTGAATGAGCAGTTCTTC. The complete variable domain, with remaining parts taken from reference TRBV18 and TRBJ2-1, reads NAGVMQNPRHLVRRRGQEARLRCSPMKGHSHVYWYRQLPEEGLKFMVYLQKENIIDESGMPKERFSAEFPKEGPSILRIQQVVRGDSAAYFCASSPSGLAGVVNEQFFGPGTRLTVL.

The gene calls are TRBV7-7 and TRBJ2-5; 11 bases map to TRBD1. CDR1 SSHAT and CDR2 FNYEAQ come from the germline V gene (reference sequence). The V and J ends lost 0 bases and 5 bases, in that order; junction bases with no gene match: 14. The CDR3 covers 19 residues. CDR3 loop: CASSLASWSGQGGIETQYF. CDR3 nucleotide sequence: TGTGCCAGCAGCTTAGCGAGTTGGTCGGGACAGGGGGGGATTGAGACCCAGTACTTC.

The J gene is TRBJ1-3, the V gene TRBV6-5, with D perhaps TRBD1 (5 bases). Trimming pared 4 bases from V and 0 bases from J, leaving 7 bases between. This CDR3 has 14 amino acids. Per germline, CDR1 MNHEY and CDR2 SVGAGI. The CDR3 spells CASSFQGSGNTIYF. The CDR3 bases are TGTGCCAGCAGTTTCCAGGGCTCTGGAAACACCATATATTTT.

V usage is TRBV11-1 and J usage is TRBJ2-7; D might be TRBD2 (6 bases). Per the germline V gene, CDR1 is SGHAT and CDR2 is FQDESV (reference sequence). V was trimmed by 8 bases and J by 9 bases, leaving 14 bases between them. The CDR3 contains 11 residues. The CDR3: CASGGGPVQYF. DNA of the CDR3: TGTGCCAGCGGAGGAGGGCCGGTGCAGTACTTC.

This chain links TRBV12-5 with TRBJ2-7; D ambiguous. Between the trimmed V and J ends, which lost 5 bases and 5 bases, there was a span of 10 bases. CDR1 LGHNT and CDR2 FRNRAP come from the germline V gene. This CDR3 has 12 amino acids. The CDR3, as DNA: TGTGCTAGTGGTCCGTCGGTCGACGAGCAGTACTTC. It yields the protein CASGPSVDEQYF.

This clone was observed a single time. This chain links TRBV13 with TRBJ1-5; no reliable D call. Germline CDR1 reads PRHDT; CDR2 reads FYEKMQ (reference sequence). Trimming left V 8 bases short and J 6 bases short, with 17 bases between. This CDR3 is 14 amino acids long. CDR3 loop: CASLRRGFGQPQHF. As DNA, the CDR3 is TGTGCCAGCCTAAGACGGGGTTTCGGTCAGCCCCAGCATTTT.

Concerning this clone: Other DNA sequences in this specimen translate into the identical CDR3. As DNA, the CDR3 is TGTGCCAGCAGCTCAGGCCGGGTGTTGCATGGCTACACCTTC. The encoded protein is CASSSGRVLHGYTF. The chain uses TRBV11-2 and TRBJ1-2; D not certain. The CDR3 consists of 14 residues. V was clipped by 4 bases and J by 6 bases, with 15 bases between them. Germline V gene lookup returns CDR1 SGHAT and CDR2 FQNNGV.

V gene TRBV28 combines with J gene TRBJ1-1; 8 bases fit TRBD1. The CDR3 length is 20 residues. The germline V gene encodes CDR1 MDHEN and CDR2 SYDVKM. Trimming took 7 bases from V and 2 from J; bases not matched to a gene: 24. This CDR3 is CASTYPDRGGEWYQNTEAFF. In DNA form, the CDR3 reads TGTGCCAGCACCTATCCCGACAGGGGAGGAGAATGGTATCAAAACACTGAAGCTTTCTTT.

This sequence joins TRBV5-6 and TRBJ2-7; D is perhaps TRBD2 (5 bases). The CDR3 extends over 16 amino acids. V lost 5 bases, J lost 3 bases, and 21 bases lay in between. Germline CDR1 reads SGHDT; CDR2 reads YYEEEE. This CDR3 reads CASSLRSGKHFYEQYF. The CDR3 bases are TGTGCCAGCAGTTTAAGATCGGGAAAGCATTTCTACGAGCAGTACTTC.

This clone was detected only once. Other DNA sequences within the sample encode an identical CDR3. The rearrangement joins TRBV7-9 to TRBJ2-7, with D perhaps TRBD1 (6 bases). Trimming cost V 5 bases and J 5 bases, with 10 bases left between them. Germline V lookup: CDR1 SEHNR, CDR2 FQNEAQ (reference sequence). The CDR3 covers 12 residues. The CDR3 DNA is TGTGCCAGCAGCACAGGGACCCACGAGCAGTACTTC. Translated, it gives CASSTGTHEQYF.

J is TRBJ2-5 and V is TRBV7-7, with unresolved D. Trimming shortened V by 2 bases and J by 3 bases, and 10 bases separated the two germline ends. The CDR3 loop spans 14 amino acids. Per the germline V gene, CDR1 is SSHAT and CDR2 is FNYEAQ (reference sequence). CDR3 amino acids: CASSLFGQEETQYF. The CDR3 coding sequence is TGTGCCAGCAGCTTATTCGGCCAGGAAGAGACCCAGTACTTC.

V and J are TRBV19 and TRBJ1-3, with D hard to call. CDR1 and CDR2 from the germline V gene are LNHDA and SQIVND (reference sequence). Trimming pared 6 bases from V and 1 base from J, leaving 13 bases between. The CDR3 runs to 15 residues. Here the CDR3 reads CASSRTPRSGNTIYF. The CDR3 coding sequence is TGTGCCAGTAGCCGGACCCCCAGGTCTGGAAACACCATATATTTT.

The rearrangement uses TRBV29-1 and TRBJ2-5, with 10 bases lining up with TRBD1. Looked up from germline, CDR1 is SQVTM and CDR2 is ANQGSEA. The V segment lost 7 bases and the J segment 5 bases; nucleotides outside the gene matches: 10. The CDR3 has 14 amino acids. CDR3 loop: CSGTGGEYSETQYF. The CDR3 DNA is TGCAGCGGGACAGGGGGAGAATACTCCGAGACCCAGTACTTC.